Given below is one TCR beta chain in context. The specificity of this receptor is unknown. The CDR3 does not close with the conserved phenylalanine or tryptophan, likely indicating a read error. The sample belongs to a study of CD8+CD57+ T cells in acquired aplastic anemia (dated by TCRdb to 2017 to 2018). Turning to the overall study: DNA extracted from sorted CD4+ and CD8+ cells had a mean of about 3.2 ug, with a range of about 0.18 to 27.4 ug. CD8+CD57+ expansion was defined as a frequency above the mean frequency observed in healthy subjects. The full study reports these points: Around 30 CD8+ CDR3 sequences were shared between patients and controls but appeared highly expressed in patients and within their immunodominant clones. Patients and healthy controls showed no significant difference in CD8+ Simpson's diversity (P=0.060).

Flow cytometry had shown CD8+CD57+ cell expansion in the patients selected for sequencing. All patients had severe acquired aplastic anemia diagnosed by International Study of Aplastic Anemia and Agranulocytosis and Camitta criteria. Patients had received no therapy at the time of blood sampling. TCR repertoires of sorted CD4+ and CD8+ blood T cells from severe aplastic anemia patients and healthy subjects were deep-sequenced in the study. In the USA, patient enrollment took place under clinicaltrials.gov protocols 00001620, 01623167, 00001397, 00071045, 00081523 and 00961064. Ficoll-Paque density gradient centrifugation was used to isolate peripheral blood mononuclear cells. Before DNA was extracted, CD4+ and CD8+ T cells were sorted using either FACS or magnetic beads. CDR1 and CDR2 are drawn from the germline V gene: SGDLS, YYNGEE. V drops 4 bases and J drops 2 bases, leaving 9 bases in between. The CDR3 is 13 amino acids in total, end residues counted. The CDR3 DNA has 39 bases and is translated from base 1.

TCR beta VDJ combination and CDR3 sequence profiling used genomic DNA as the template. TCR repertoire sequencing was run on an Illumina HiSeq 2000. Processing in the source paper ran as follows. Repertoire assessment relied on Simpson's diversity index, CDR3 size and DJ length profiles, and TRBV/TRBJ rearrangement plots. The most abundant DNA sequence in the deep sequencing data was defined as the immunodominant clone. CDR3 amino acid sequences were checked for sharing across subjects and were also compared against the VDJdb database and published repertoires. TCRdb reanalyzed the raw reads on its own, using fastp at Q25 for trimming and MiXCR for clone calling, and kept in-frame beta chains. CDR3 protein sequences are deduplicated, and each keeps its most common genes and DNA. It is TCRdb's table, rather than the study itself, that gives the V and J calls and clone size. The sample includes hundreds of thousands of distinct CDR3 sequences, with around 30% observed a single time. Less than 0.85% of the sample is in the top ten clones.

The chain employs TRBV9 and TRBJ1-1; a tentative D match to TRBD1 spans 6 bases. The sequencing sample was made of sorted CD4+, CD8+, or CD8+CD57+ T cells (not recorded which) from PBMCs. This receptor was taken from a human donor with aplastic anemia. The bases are TGTGCCAGCAGCTCGGGGGGCAACACTGAAGCTTTCCTT. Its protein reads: CASSSGGNTEAFL.